Detailed here is one T cell receptor beta chain. The data stem from a study of OX40 agonist ivuxolimab in advanced cancers. The repertoire was sequenced with immunoSEQ multiplex PCR; TCRdb's copy has only in-frame clones and lacks some. The sample records around 95,000 clones, about 92% being singletons. This TCR derives from an adult with an advanced solid tumor such as melanoma, head and neck, liver or kidney cancer. The sample was CD4+ or CD8+ T cells sorted from blood, taken in a trial of the OX40 agonist ivuxolimab.

CDR3 DNA: TGTGCCAGCAGCGTAGGACAGCTGAACACTGAAGCTTTCTTT. Residues: CASSVGQLNTEAFF. This chain connects TRBV9 to TRBJ1-1; D is perhaps TRBD1 (5 bases). V lost 0 bases and J lost 0, with 6 bases in between. Looked up from germline, CDR1 is SGDLS and CDR2 is YYNGEE. The CDR3 length is 14 residues.